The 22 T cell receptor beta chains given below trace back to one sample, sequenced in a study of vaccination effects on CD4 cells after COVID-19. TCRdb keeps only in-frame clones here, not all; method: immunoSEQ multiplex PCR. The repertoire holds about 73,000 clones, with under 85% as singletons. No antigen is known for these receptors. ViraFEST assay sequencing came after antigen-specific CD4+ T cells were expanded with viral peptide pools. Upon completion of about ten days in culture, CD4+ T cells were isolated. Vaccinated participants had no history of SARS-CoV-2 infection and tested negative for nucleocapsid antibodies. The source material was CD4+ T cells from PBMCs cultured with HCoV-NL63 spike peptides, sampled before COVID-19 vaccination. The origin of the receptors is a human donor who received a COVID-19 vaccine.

The CDR3 loop reads CASRRAARGYTF. CDR3 DNA: TGTGCCAGCAGACGGGCAGCCCGTGGCTACACCTTC. The gene calls are TRBV2 and TRBJ1-2; D is unresolved. V was pared by 6 bases and J by 7 bases, with 12 bases between. There are 12 residues in the CDR3. Per the germline V gene, CDR1 is SNHLY and CDR2 is FYNNEI.

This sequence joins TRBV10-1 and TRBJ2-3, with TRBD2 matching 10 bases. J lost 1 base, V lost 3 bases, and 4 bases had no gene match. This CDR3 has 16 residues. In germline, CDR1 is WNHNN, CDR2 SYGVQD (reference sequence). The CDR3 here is CASSDHLAGGTDTQYF. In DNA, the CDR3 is TGCGCCAGCAGTGATCATCTAGCGGGGGGCACAGATACGCAGTATTTT.

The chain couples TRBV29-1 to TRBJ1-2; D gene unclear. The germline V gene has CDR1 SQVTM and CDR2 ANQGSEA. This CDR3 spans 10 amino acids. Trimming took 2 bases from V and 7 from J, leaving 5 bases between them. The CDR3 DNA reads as TGCAGCGTTGAATCCCCTGGCTACACCTTC. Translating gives CSVESPGYTF.

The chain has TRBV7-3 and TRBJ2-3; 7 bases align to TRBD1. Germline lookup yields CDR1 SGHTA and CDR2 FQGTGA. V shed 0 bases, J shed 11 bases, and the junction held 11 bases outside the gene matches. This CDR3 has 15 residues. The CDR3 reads CASSLTRTGTGGQYF. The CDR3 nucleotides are TGTGCCAGCAGCTTAACCCGGACAGGTACGGGCGGGCAGTATTTT.

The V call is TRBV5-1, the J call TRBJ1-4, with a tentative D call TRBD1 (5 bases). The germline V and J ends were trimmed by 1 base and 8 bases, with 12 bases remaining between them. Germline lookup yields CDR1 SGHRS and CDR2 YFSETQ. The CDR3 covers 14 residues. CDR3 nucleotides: TGCGCCAGCAGCTTGTCCCCAGGGACGGAAAAACTGTTTTTT. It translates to CASSLSPGTEKLFF.

The CDR3 spells CASSHQGRAGANVLTF. The CDR3 DNA is TGTGCCAGCAGCCACCAAGGGAGGGCTGGGGCCAACGTCCTGACTTTC. This chain links TRBV3-1 (or the pseudogene TRBV3-2) with TRBJ2-6; 7 nucleotides line up with TRBD2. CDR3 length equals 16 residues. The V gene end was trimmed by 3 bases and the J gene end by 2 bases; junction bases not matched to a gene: 4. Per germline, CDR1 LGHDT and CDR2 YNNKEL (reference sequence).

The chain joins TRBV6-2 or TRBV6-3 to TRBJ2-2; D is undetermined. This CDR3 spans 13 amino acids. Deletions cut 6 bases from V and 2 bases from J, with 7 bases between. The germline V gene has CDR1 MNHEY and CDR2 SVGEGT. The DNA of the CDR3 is TGTGCCAGCAGCCCGCTTAACACCGGGGAGCTGTTTTTT. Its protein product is CASSPLNTGELFF.

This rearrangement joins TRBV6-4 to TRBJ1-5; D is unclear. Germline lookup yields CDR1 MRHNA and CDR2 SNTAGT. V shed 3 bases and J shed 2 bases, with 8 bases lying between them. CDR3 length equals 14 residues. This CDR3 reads CASSEGPGNQPQHF. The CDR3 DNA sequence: TGTGCCAGCAGTGAAGGACCGGGCAATCAGCCCCAGCATTTT.

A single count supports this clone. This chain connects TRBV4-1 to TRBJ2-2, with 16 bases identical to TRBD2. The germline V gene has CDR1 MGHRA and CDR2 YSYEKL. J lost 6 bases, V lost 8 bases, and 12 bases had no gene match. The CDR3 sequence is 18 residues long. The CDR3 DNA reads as TGCGCCAGCTCCCGCACTACCGGGACTAGCGGGGGGGCCGGGGAGCTGTTTTTT. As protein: CASSRTTGTSGGAGELFF.

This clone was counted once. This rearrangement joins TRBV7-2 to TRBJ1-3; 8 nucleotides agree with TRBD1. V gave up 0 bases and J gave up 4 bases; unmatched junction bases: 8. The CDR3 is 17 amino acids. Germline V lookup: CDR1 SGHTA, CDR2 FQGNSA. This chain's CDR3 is CASSLAAGRGPGNTIYF. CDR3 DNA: TGTGCCAGCAGCTTAGCTGCGGGCAGGGGGCCAGGAAACACCATATATTTT.

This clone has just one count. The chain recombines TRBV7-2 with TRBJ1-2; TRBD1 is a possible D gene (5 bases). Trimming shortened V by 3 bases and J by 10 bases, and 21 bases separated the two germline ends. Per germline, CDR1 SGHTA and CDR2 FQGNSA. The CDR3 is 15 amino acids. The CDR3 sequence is CASSFVSKPDKSYTF. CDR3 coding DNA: TGTGCCAGCAGCTTTGTTAGCAAACCGGACAAATCCTACACCTTC.

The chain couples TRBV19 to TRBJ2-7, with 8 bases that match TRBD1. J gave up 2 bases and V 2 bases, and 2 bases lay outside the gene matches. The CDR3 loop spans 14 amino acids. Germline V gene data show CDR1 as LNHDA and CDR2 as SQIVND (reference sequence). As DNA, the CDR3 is TGTGCCAGTAGTATAAAGACAGGGGCCTACGAGCAGTACGTC. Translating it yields CASSIKTGAYEQYV.

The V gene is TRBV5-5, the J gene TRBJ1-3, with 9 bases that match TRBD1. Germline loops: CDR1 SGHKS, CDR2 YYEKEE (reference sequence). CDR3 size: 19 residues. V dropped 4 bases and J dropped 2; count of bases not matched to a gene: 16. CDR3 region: CASSLTLGTGKQPGNTIYF. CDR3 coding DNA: TGTGCCAGCAGCCTGACCCTCGGGACAGGGAAACAGCCTGGAAACACCATATATTTT.

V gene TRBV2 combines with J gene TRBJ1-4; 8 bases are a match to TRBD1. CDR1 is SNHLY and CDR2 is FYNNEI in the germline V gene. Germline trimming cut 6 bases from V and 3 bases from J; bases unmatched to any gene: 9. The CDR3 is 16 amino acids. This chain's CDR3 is CASRRGQGQANEKLFF. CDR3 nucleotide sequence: TGTGCCAGCAGGCGCGGACAGGGTCAGGCTAATGAAAAACTGTTTTTT.

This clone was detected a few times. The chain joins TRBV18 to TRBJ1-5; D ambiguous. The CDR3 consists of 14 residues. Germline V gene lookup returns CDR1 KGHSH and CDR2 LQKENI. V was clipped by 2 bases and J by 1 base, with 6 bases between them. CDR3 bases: TGTGCCAGCTCACCAACGGCGAGCAATCAGCCCCAGCATTTT. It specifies CASSPTASNQPQHF.

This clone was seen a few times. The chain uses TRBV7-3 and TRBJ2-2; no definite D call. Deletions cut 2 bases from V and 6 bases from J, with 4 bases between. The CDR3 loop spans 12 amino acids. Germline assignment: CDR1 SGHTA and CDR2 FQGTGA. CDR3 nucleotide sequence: TGTGCCAGCAGCTTATTTTCCGGGGAGCTGTTTTTT. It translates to CASSLFSGELFF.

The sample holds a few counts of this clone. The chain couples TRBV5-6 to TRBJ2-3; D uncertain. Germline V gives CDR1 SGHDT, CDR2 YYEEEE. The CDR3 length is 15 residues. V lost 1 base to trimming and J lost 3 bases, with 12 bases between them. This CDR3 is CASSLYGLRTDTQYF. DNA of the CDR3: TGTGCCAGCAGCTTGTATGGGTTGAGGACAGATACGCAGTATTTT.

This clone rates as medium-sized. The CDR3 loop reads CASSLGAGGQPQHF. CDR3 bases: TGTGCCAGCAGCTTAGGGGCAGGGGGTCAGCCCCAGCATTTT. The gene calls are TRBV7-9 and TRBJ1-5; 7 bases map to TRBD1. There are 14 residues in the CDR3. The germline CDR1 and CDR2 sequences are SEHNR and FQNEAQ (reference sequence). Trimming removed 1 base from V and 6 bases from J; junction bases left unmatched: 3.

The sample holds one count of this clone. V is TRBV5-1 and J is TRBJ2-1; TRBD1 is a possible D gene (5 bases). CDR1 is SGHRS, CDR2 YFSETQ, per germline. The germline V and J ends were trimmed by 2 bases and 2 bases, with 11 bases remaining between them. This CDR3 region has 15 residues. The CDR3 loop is CASSFQGPTYNEQFF. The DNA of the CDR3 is TGCGCCAGCAGCTTTCAGGGTCCCACCTACAATGAGCAGTTCTTC.

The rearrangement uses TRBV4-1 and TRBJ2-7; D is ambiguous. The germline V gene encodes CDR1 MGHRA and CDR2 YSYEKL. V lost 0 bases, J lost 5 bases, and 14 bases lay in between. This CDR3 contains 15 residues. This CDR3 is CASSQDSTARDEQYV. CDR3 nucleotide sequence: TGCGCCAGCAGCCAAGATAGTACGGCTCGAGACGAGCAGTACGTC.

CDR3 sequence: CASTLDRGNEQFF. CDR3 sequence (DNA): TGTGCCAGCACGTTGGACAGGGGGAATGAGCAGTTCTTC. This rearrangement joins TRBV2 to TRBJ2-1; 10 bases are a match to TRBD1. Trimming removed 7 bases from V and 7 bases from J; junction bases left unmatched: 4. The germline gives CDR1 SNHLY, CDR2 FYNNEI. The CDR3 totals 13 residues.

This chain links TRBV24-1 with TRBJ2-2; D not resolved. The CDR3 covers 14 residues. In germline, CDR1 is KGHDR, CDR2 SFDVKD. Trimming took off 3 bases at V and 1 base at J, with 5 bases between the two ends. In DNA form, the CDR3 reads TGTGCCACCAGTGATCCCCGGAACACCGGGGAGCTGTTTTTT. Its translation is CATSDPRNTGELFF.